What follows are 19 T cell receptor beta chains derived from one specimen sequenced in a study of graft-versus-host responses after intestinal transplantation. Method: immunoSEQ multiplex PCR; TCRdb's copy keeps in-frame clones and lacks some. There are 96,000 or so clones in the sample; more than 85% occur only once, and over 0.15% lies in the top ten. The antigens these receptors bind are not known. The material sequenced was unstimulated CD4+ T cells sorted from spleen or lymph node cells, taken before intestinal transplant. The source is a human donor who received an intestinal transplant.

The genes are TRBV7-9 and TRBJ2-5; 9 bases are a match to TRBD1. The trim removed 5 bases at V and 3 bases at J, leaving 10 bases unmatched. CDR3 length equals 16 residues. CDR1 is SEHNR, CDR2 FQNEAQ, per germline (reference sequence). The CDR3 protein is CASSRAPRDREETQYF. CDR3 in DNA: TGTGCCAGCAGCCGCGCCCCCCGGGACAGGGAAGAGACCCAGTACTTC.

This clone is a singleton in its sample. The CDR3 is CASSGVSAINSNQPQHF. The CDR3 DNA reads TGCGCCAGCAGTGGTGTGAGCGCCATCAATAGCAATCAGCCCCAGCATTTT. The chain uses TRBV10-1 and TRBJ1-5; D remains ambiguous. V was clipped by 4 bases and J by 0 bases, with 16 bases between them. There are 17 residues in the CDR3. Per germline, CDR1 WNHNN and CDR2 SYGVQD (reference sequence).

The chain links TRBV11-3 to TRBJ2-2; 7 positions match TRBD2. The germline CDR1 and CDR2 sequences are SGHNT and YENEEA. The CDR3 spans 16 residues. Losses at the gene ends were 2 bases for V and 0 bases for J; bases not matched to a gene: 3. The CDR3 protein is CASSLNSGANTGELFF. CDR3 nucleotide sequence: TGTGCCAGCAGCTTAAACAGCGGGGCGAACACCGGGGAGCTGTTTTTT.

This chain joins TRBV7-8 and TRBJ2-3, with D possibly being TRBD2 (6 bases). The germline V and J ends were trimmed by 5 bases and 2 bases, with 23 bases remaining between them. Germline V gives CDR1 SGHVS, CDR2 FQNEAQ. The CDR3 has 18 residues. CDR3 loop: CASSPHPRERGLTDTQYF. CDR3 coding DNA: TGTGCCAGCAGCCCACACCCACGGGAGAGGGGACTCACAGATACGCAGTATTTT.

The CDR3 here is CASAGTGIMNTEAFF. As DNA, the CDR3 is TGTGCCAGCGCCGGGACAGGGATCATGAACACTGAAGCTTTCTTT. The chain joins TRBV6-1 to TRBJ1-1, with 9 bases matching TRBD1. The junction had 7 bases not matched to a gene; V was cut back by 8 bases and J by 0 bases. Looked up from germline, CDR1 is MNHNS and CDR2 is SASEGT. The CDR3 has 15 amino acids.

The chain has TRBV5-1 and TRBJ2-1; TRBD2 matches 10 bases. The CDR3 consists of 16 residues. CDR1 is SGHRS, CDR2 YFSETQ, per germline. Losses at the gene ends were 3 bases for V and 1 base for J; bases not matched to a gene: 4. The CDR3 loop reads CASSSAGGSSYNEQFF. The CDR3 DNA sequence: TGCGCCAGCAGCTCAGCGGGAGGGTCTTCCTACAATGAGCAGTTCTTC.

The V call is TRBV6-5, the J call TRBJ1-5, with a possible D match to TRBD1 (5 bases). V was cut by 5 bases and J by 3 bases, with 11 bases left in between. Germline lookup yields CDR1 MNHEY and CDR2 SVGAGI. The CDR3 runs to 14 residues. CDR3 in DNA: TGTGCCAGCAGTAGGTCAGGGTTCAATCAGCCCCAGCATTTT. This translates into CASSRSGFNQPQHF.

J is TRBJ1-3 and V is TRBV11-2; TRBD1 might be the D (5 bases). Germline-derived CDR1 and CDR2 are SGHAT and FQNNGV. The CDR3 runs to 14 residues. The ends were cut back, 5 bases at V and 1 base at J, with 9 bases in the middle. DNA for the CDR3: TGTGCCAGCAGCCCGACAGTGTCTGGAAACACCATATATTTT. Its protein is CASSPTVSGNTIYF.

The chain is built from TRBV2 and TRBJ2-1, with a possible D match to TRBD1 (6 bases). Trimming cost V 5 bases and J 7 bases, with 12 bases left between them. The CDR3 length is 13 residues. Germline V gives CDR1 SNHLY, CDR2 FYNNEI. The CDR3: CASSTETGNEQFF. CDR3 in DNA: TGTGCCAGCAGTACAGAGACAGGTAATGAGCAGTTCTTC.

The CDR3 nucleotides are TGTGCCAGCAGTGGTCAGCCGGGACTAGCGACAGATACGCAGTATTTT. Residues: CASSGQPGLATDTQYF. The chain combines TRBV6-1 with TRBJ2-3, with TRBD2 matching 10 bases. Looked up from germline, CDR1 is MNHNS and CDR2 is SASEGT. This CDR3 spans 16 amino acids. V shed 4 bases and J 3 bases; nucleotides not matched to a gene: 7.

V and J are TRBV27 and TRBJ2-7; TRBD2 matches at 7 bases. V shed 3 bases and J 0 bases; nucleotides not matched to a gene: 2. Germline lookup yields CDR1 MNHEY and CDR2 SMNVEV (reference sequence). This CDR3 region has 14 residues. CDR3 protein: CASSFQRGSYEQYF. CDR3 coding DNA: TGTGCCAGCAGTTTCCAGCGGGGCTCCTACGAGCAGTACTTC.

On this clone: The junction does not match germline at one end; this may be a read error. The chain is built from TRBV10-3 and TRBJ1-1, with TRBD1 matching over 9 bases. Germline V gene lookup returns CDR1 ENHRY and CDR2 SYGVKD. The CDR3 is 14 amino acids. The CDR3 bases are TGTGCCATCCGGGACAGGGAGAGGAACCCTGAAGCTTTCTTT. Residues: CAIRDRERNPEAFF.

V is TRBV28 and J is TRBJ1-6, with D tentatively TRBD1 (5 bases). The CDR3 is 16 amino acids. CDR1 and CDR2 (germline): MDHEN, SYDVKM. Trimming took off 5 bases at V and 9 bases at J, with 20 bases between the two ends. This chain's CDR3 is CASSTQGAQRISPLHF. The CDR3 DNA follows: TGTGCCAGCAGTACGCAGGGCGCTCAACGGATTTCACCCCTCCACTTT.

The CDR3 region has the DNA TGTGCCAGCAGCGTCGTTGACAGGGACGAGACCCAGTACTTC. This translates into CASSVVDRDETQYF. The chain joins TRBV9 to TRBJ2-5; 7 nucleotides match TRBD1. Per the germline V gene, CDR1 is SGDLS and CDR2 is YYNGEE. CDR3 length: 14 amino acids. The J segment lost 5 bases and the V segment lost 2 bases, leaving 6 bases of the junction unmatched. The whole variable domain, remainder taken from reference TRBV9 and TRBJ2-5, is DSGVTQTPKHLITATGQRVTLRCSPRSGDLSVYWYQQSLDQGLQFLIQYYNGEERAKGNILERFSAQQFPDLHSELNLSSLELGDSALYFCASSVVDRDETQYFGPGTRLLVL.

The chain uses TRBV9 and TRBJ2-1, with 7 positions matching TRBD2. Germline-derived CDR1 and CDR2 are SGDLS and YYNGEE. The CDR3 loop spans 16 amino acids. The junction had 5 bases not matched to a gene; V was cut back by 0 bases and J by 2 bases. CDR3 coding DNA: TGTGCCAGCAGCGTAGCGGCGGGGGAACCCTACAATGAGCAGTTCTTC. Amino acid sequence: CASSVAAGEPYNEQFF.

The rearrangement uses TRBV6-6 and TRBJ2-2; D is unresolved. This CDR3 is 15 amino acids long. Trimming took 0 bases from V and 2 from J, leaving 7 bases between them. In germline, CDR1 is MNHNY, CDR2 SVGAGI (reference sequence). CDR3 protein: CASSYSSSNTGELFF. CDR3 in DNA: TGTGCCAGCAGTTACTCCTCCAGTAACACCGGGGAGCTGTTTTTT.

The V gene is TRBV14, the J gene TRBJ2-1; the match to TRBD1 covers 10 bases. There are 16 residues in the CDR3. Per germline, CDR1 SGHDN and CDR2 FVKESK. J gave up 5 bases and V 1 base, and 5 bases lay outside the gene matches. Here the CDR3 DNA reads TGTGCCAGCAGCCAAGGACAGGGGGCGATCCACAATGAGCAGTTCTTC. It specifies CASSQGQGAIHNEQFF.

This sequence joins TRBV18 and TRBJ2-3; TRBD1 is a possible D gene (5 bases). CDR1 KGHSH and CDR2 LQKENI come from the germline V gene. Trimming shortened V by 3 bases and J by 2 bases, and 12 bases separated the two germline ends. The CDR3 is made up of 15 amino acids. CDR3 residues: CASSPRQGSTDTQYF. In nucleotides, the CDR3 is TGTGCCAGCTCACCTCGGCAGGGTTCCACAGATACGCAGTATTTT. Full variable domain (outside the CDR3, taken from reference TRBV18 and TRBJ2-3): NAGVMQNPRHLVRRRGQEARLRCSPMKGHSHVYWYRQLPEEGLKFMVYLQKENIIDESGMPKERFSAEFPKEGPSILRIQQVVRGDSAAYFCASSPRQGSTDTQYFGPGTRLTVL.

This chain uses TRBV1 with TRBJ2-5; TRBD2 reflects the table's D call only, with no check against the DNA. TRBV1 is a documented pseudogene. There are 17 residues in the CDR3. CDR3: CTSSPGSRDLYRETQYF. In nucleotides, the CDR3 is TGCACCAGCAGCCCTGGTAGCAGAGACCTCTATCGAGAGACCCAGTACTTC.